The entry that follows covers one T cell receptor (beta chain) sequence. Its antigen remains unknown. The data were obtained in a study of Tregs in tolerant kidney transplant recipients. Assay used: immunoSEQ multiplex PCR; TCRdb lists only in-frame clones, some missing. The top ten clones hold around 25% of a sample with about 21,000 clones, around 85% of them seen once. The nonmyeloablative bone marrow transplants came from related graft donors, with transient mixed chimerism. The CDR3 extends over 15 amino acids. Germline V lookup: CDR1 SGHRS, CDR2 YFSETQ. The V segment lost 0 bases and the J segment 4 bases; nucleotides outside the gene matches: 2. The study, taken as a whole, reports: Biological reproducibility was not directly addressed, but technical replication error appeared minimal.

The clonotype originates from a human patient who received a combined kidney and bone marrow transplant. T cells may partly derive from the graft donor. The starting material was CD8+ T cells from blood (PBMCs), obtained 6 months after the transplant. The V call is TRBV5-1, the J call TRBJ2-1, with TRBD2 identical over 9 bases. CDR3: CASSLGLAGYNEQFF. The CDR3 region has the DNA TGCGCCAGCAGCTTGGGCCTAGCGGGATACAATGAGCAGTTCTTC.